This T cell receptor beta chain appears in the sequencing data of a study of shared clonotypes between healthy human individuals. Study at large: Plates per donor: three CD4 naive, three CD4 memory, two CD8 naive, one CD8 memory.

From germline, CDR1 is LNHDA and CDR2 SQIVND (reference sequence). V lost 3 bases, J lost 8 bases, and 7 bases stayed unmatched. The CDR3 consists of 16 residues. Measured with immunoSEQ multiplex PCR; TCRdb has only the in-frame clones, and not every one. The sample lists under 2,500,000 clones, nearly 97% occurring once. Sequencing used naive CD4+ T cells sorted from blood. The sample's subset: CD45RA+ positively selected. This chain uses TRBV19 with TRBJ2-1, with TRBD2 matching over 13 bases. The receptor comes from a young man in good health. CDR3 amino acids: CASSILGLAGIHEQFF. CDR3 bases: TGTGCCAGTAGTATTCTGGGACTAGCGGGAATTCATGAGCAGTTCTTC.